The 8 T cell receptor beta chains in this list originate from one sample, sequenced in a study of shared clonotypes between healthy human individuals. The table came from immunoSEQ multiplex PCR; TCRdb's copy has only in-frame clones and leaves some out. The sample has some 2,100,000 clones, about 93% seen once; the top ten hold roughly 1.7%. CD45RO-negative, CCR7-selected cells formed the naive CD8 fraction, which excluded terminally differentiated effector memory CD45RA+ cells. Specimen: naive CD8+ T cells from PBMCs. All receptors come from a man aged 18 to 30 in good health. Some clones in this sample may be carry-over from other donors' samples.

The table lists this clone with a count of one. CDR3 sequence: CASSPLGQWEALHF. The CDR3 DNA reads TGTGCCAGCAGTCCCCTCGGACAGTGGGAAGCCCTCCACTTT. The rearrangement joins TRBV27 to TRBJ1-6; D might be TRBD1 (6 bases). The germline CDR1 and CDR2 sequences are MNHEY and SMNVEV (reference sequence). V was cut by 5 bases and J by 14 bases, with 19 bases left in between. There are 14 residues in the CDR3.

This rearrangement joins TRBV29-1 to TRBJ2-1, with D possibly TRBD2 on 6 matching bases. Per the germline V gene, CDR1 is SQVTM and CDR2 is ANQGSEA. Trimming pared 1 base from V and 0 bases from J, leaving 10 bases between. This CDR3 comprises 15 residues. The CDR3 DNA follows: TGCAGCGTTGAAGGTAGCGGACGCTCCTACAATGAGCAGTTCTTC. Translation: CSVEGSGRSYNEQFF.

The chain combines TRBV7-3 with TRBJ1-5, with D perhaps matching TRBD1 (5 bases). V was trimmed by 1 base and J by 0 bases, leaving 16 bases between them. The CDR3 totals 18 residues. Germline V gene data show CDR1 as SGHTA and CDR2 as FQGTGA. CDR3 amino acids: CASSLNTTDPYSNQPQHF. For the CDR3, the DNA is TGTGCCAGCAGCTTAAATACGACAGACCCATATAGCAATCAGCCCCAGCATTTT. Full variable domain (remainder filled in from reference TRBV7-3 and TRBJ1-5): GAGVSQTPSNKVTEKGKYVELRCDPISGHTALYWYRQSLGQGPEFLIYFQGTGAADDSGLPNDRFFAVRPEGSVSTLKIQRTERGDSAVYLCASSLNTTDPYSNQPQHFGDGTRLSIL.

This chain connects TRBV27 to TRBJ1-2; 7 bases fit TRBD1. V was clipped by 5 bases and J by 6 bases; unmatched bases: 3. Germline values: CDR1 MNHEY, CDR2 SMNVEV (reference sequence). The CDR3 runs to 12 residues. The CDR3 protein is CASSQGVNGYTF. CDR3 coding DNA: TGTGCCAGCAGTCAGGGGGTGAATGGCTACACCTTC.

A note on this clone: The sample contains more than one DNA sequence encoding this CDR3. This sequence joins TRBV15 and TRBJ2-5; tentatively, D is TRBD2 (7 bases). CDR1 is LNHNV, CDR2 YYDKDF, per germline (reference sequence). The CDR3 has 15 residues. V lost 3 bases, J lost 0 bases, and 11 bases lay in between. The CDR3 DNA sequence: TGTGCCACCAGCAGGGGAGGGGGGTACCAAGAGACCCAGTACTTC. As protein: CATSRGGGYQETQYF.

The rearrangement joins TRBV19 to TRBJ2-5; possibly TRBD2 for D (6 bases). Germline loops: CDR1 LNHDA, CDR2 SQIVND (reference sequence). The CDR3 runs 14 residues. Trimming removed 3 bases from V and 5 bases from J, with 13 bases in between. DNA for the CDR3: TGTGCCAGTAGTATCGGAGGGCTAGACGAGACCCAGTACTTC. Its protein is CASSIGGLDETQYF.

The genes are TRBV5-1 and TRBJ2-1; D is perhaps TRBD2 (7 bases). V lost 4 bases to trimming and J lost 10 bases, with 15 bases between them. The CDR3 has 13 amino acids. Germline V gives CDR1 SGHRS, CDR2 YFSETQ. CDR3 in DNA: TGCGCCAGCAGCCTTGGGGGGGCTCGAGAGCAGTTCTTC. It translates to CASSLGGAREQFF. Full variable domain (missing parts from reference TRBV5-1 and TRBJ2-1): KAGVTQTPRYLIKTRGQQVTLSCSPISGHRSVSWYQQTPGQGLQFLFEYFSETQRNKGNFPGRFSGRQFSNSRSEMNVSTLELGDSALYLCASSLGGAREQFFGPGTRLTVL.

The J gene is TRBJ2-1, the V gene TRBV5-6; D possibly corresponds to TRBD1 (6 bases). V gave up 6 bases and J gave up 4 bases, with 11 bases separating them. The CDR3 has 13 residues. The germline CDR1 and CDR2 sequences are SGHDT and YYEEEE. The DNA of the CDR3 is TGTGCCAGCAACCCGACAGGTTACAATGAGCAGTTCTTC. Protein product: CASNPTGYNEQFF. The full variable domain, with the rest looked up from reference TRBV5-6 and TRBJ2-1, is DAGVTQSPTHLIKTRGQQVTLRCSPKSGHDTVSWYQQALGQGPQFIFQYYEEEERQRGNFPDRFSGHQFPNYSSELNVNALLLGDSALYLCASNPTGYNEQFFGPGTRLTVL.